Below are 15 T cell receptor beta chains sequenced from a single sample in a study of blood T cell repertoires in COVID-19. TCRdb keeps only in-frame clones here, not all; method: immunoSEQ multiplex PCR. The sample has approximately 500,000 clones; over 75% are singletons. Sequencing was done on a sample of peripheral blood. The origin of the receptors is a human donor in a cohort sampled during active COVID-19.

V is TRBV20-1 and J is TRBJ1-4; D unresolved. This CDR3 contains 12 residues. Trimming removed 3 bases at V and 6 bases at J, with 8 bases between. CDR1 and CDR2 from the germline V gene are DFQATT and SNEGSKA (reference sequence). The DNA of the CDR3 is TGCAGTGCTAGTTTACAGCATGAAAAACTGTTTTTT. The encoded protein is CSASLQHEKLFF.

The rearrangement uses TRBV19 and TRBJ1-2; maybe TRBD1 (6 bases). The V gene's germline CDR1 is LNHDA and CDR2 SQIVND (reference sequence). The CDR3 covers 12 residues. The germline V and J ends were trimmed by 3 bases and 4 bases, with 6 bases remaining between them. Written as DNA, the CDR3 is TGTGCCAGTAGTATCAGGGGCTATGGCTACACCTTC. This sequence encodes CASSIRGYGYTF.

This chain links TRBV5-1 with TRBJ2-1; 12 nucleotides line up with TRBD2. CDR3 length: 19 amino acids. CDR1 SGHRS and CDR2 YFSETQ come from the germline V gene. Trimming removed 3 bases from V and 4 bases from J; junction bases left unmatched: 14. CDR3 DNA: TGCGCCAGCAGCTCGGGACAGTTCGGACTAGCGGGACTTTACAATGAGCAGTTCTTC. This encodes CASSSGQFGLAGLYNEQFF.

The chain is built from TRBV28 and TRBJ2-1; D unclear. Looked up from germline, CDR1 is MDHEN and CDR2 is SYDVKM. The CDR3 extends over 12 amino acids. V was shortened by 1 base and J by 7 bases, with 5 bases between the two germline ends. CDR3 in amino acids: CASSLFINEQFF. CDR3 bases: TGTGCCAGCAGTTTATTCATTAATGAGCAGTTCTTC.

The genes are TRBV9 and TRBJ2-4; no clear D. Trimming took 7 bases from V and 5 from J, leaving 10 bases between them. Germline V gene sequence: CDR1 SGDLS, CDR2 YYNGEE. This CDR3 comprises 12 residues. DNA for the CDR3: TGTGCCAGCGCATCCCTAGAAAACATTCAGTACTTC. Its translation is CASASLENIQYF.

In the case of this clone: This same CDR3 is encoded by further DNA sequences in the sample. This chain connects TRBV2 to TRBJ2-5; the match to TRBD1 covers 10 bases. Germline CDR1 reads SNHLY; CDR2 reads FYNNEI. This CDR3 is built from 13 residues. Losses at the gene ends were 6 bases for V and 4 bases for J; bases not matched to a gene: 2. The CDR3 loop is CASSRDRGETQYF. The DNA for the CDR3 is TGTGCCAGCAGCCGGGACAGGGGAGAGACCCAGTACTTC. Full variable domain (remainder filled in from reference TRBV2 and TRBJ2-5): EPEVTQTPSHQVTQMGQEVILRCVPISNHLYFYWYRQILGQKVEFLVSFYNNEISEKSEIFDDQFSVERPDGSNFTLKIRSTKLEDSAMYFCASSRDRGETQYFGPGTRLLVL.

The chain is built from TRBV4-2 and TRBJ1-2; D ambiguous. The CDR3 length is 15 residues. The V end lost 0 bases, the J end lost 7 bases, and 15 bases lay between the germline ends. Germline CDR1 reads LGHNA; CDR2 reads YNFKEQ. The CDR3 here is CASSQEAPVLSGYTF. The CDR3 nucleotides read TGTGCCAGCAGCCAAGAGGCCCCCGTCCTGTCTGGCTACACCTTC.

The V gene is TRBV28, the J gene TRBJ1-4; 8 bases agree with TRBD1. The CDR3 has 15 amino acids. Germline lookup yields CDR1 MDHEN and CDR2 SYDVKM. V dropped 6 bases and J dropped 2; count of bases not matched to a gene: 5. CDR3 sequence reads: CASRQGAPTNEKLFF. DNA for the CDR3: TGTGCCAGCAGGCAGGGGGCTCCCACTAATGAAAAACTGTTTTTT.

The rearrangement joins TRBV3-1 (or the pseudogene TRBV3-2) to TRBJ2-1; D is possibly TRBD2 (6 bases). Per germline, CDR1 LGHDT and CDR2 YNNKEL (reference sequence). There are 15 residues in the CDR3. Trimming removed 1 base at V and 4 bases at J, with 11 bases between. The CDR3 region has the DNA TGTGCCAGCAGCCAAGTCGGGAGCCCGTACAATGAGCAGTTCTTC. It encodes CASSQVGSPYNEQFF.

This clone was detected a few times. The chain employs TRBV9 and TRBJ1-2, with 10 bases fitting TRBD1. The CDR3 sequence is 15 residues long. The J segment lost 3 bases and the V segment lost 4 bases, leaving 6 bases of the junction unmatched. Germline loops: CDR1 SGDLS, CDR2 YYNGEE. CDR3 in amino acids: CASSFRQGADYGYTF. The CDR3 region has the DNA TGTGCCAGCAGCTTCCGACAGGGGGCCGACTATGGCTACACCTTC.

The rearrangement uses TRBV29-1 and TRBJ2-2; possibly TRBD2 for D (6 bases). The CDR3 extends over 16 amino acids. V lost 6 bases and J lost 6, with 23 bases in between. In germline, CDR1 is SQVTM, CDR2 ANQGSEA. CDR3 coding DNA: TGCAGCGTACTTGCGCGGGGCGATTCGAGGGCCGGGGAGCTGTTTTTT. It translates to CSVLARGDSRAGELFF.

V is TRBV19 and J is TRBJ1-3, with D perhaps TRBD1 (6 bases). Per the germline V gene, CDR1 is LNHDA and CDR2 is SQIVND (reference sequence). The CDR3 runs 15 residues. V lost 6 bases and J 8 bases, leaving 20 bases between the germline ends. The CDR3 DNA reads as TGTGCCAGTAGCTCGATTGGGGACACCGGGGACACCATATATTTT. It translates to CASSSIGDTGDTIYF.

The chain joins TRBV11-2 to TRBJ2-2; D is undetermined. There are 12 residues in the CDR3. Looked up from germline, CDR1 is SGHAT and CDR2 is FQNNGV. V lost 1 base and J 7 bases, leaving 4 bases between the germline ends. The CDR3: CASSLVFGELFF. In nucleotides, the CDR3 is TGTGCCAGCAGCTTAGTCTTCGGGGAGCTGTTTTTT.

The gene calls are TRBV10-3 and TRBJ2-1; D is uncertain. The CDR3 is 15 residues long. V was cut by 0 bases and J by 0 bases, with 6 bases left in between. Germline CDR1 reads ENHRY; CDR2 reads SYGVKD. Here the CDR3 reads CAISESRSSYNEQFF. The CDR3 DNA is TGTGCCATCAGTGAGTCTCGGAGCTCCTACAATGAGCAGTTCTTC.

This chain joins TRBV6-5 and TRBJ2-3; D is unclear. Germline V gene sequence: CDR1 MNHEY, CDR2 SVGAGI. The CDR3 runs 11 residues. Deletions cut 2 bases from V and 6 bases from J, with 3 bases between. The CDR3 DNA reads as TGTGCCAGCAGTTACCATGATACGCAGTATTTT. Translation: CASSYHDTQYF.